These 6 T cell receptor beta chains were all obtained from the same sample, sequenced in a study of T cell clonality in common variable immunodeficiency. Whole-study results and caveats: Fewer deletions and N-nucleotide insertions were reportedly seen in common variable immunodeficiency TCR beta sequences.

Antigen specificity for these receptors is unknown. Sequencing used immunoSEQ multiplex PCR; TCRdb keeps in-frame clones, though not all of them. This set yields some 19,000 clones and no singletons; the top ten hold 24%. Sequenced sample: peripheral blood mononuclear cells. The origin of the receptors is a human donor with common variable immunodeficiency.

This clone was recorded a few times. The CDR3 end is not reached by the read, which stops 3 residues before it; the germline J gene fills it in. The chain recombines TRBV2 with TRBJ2-7, with 7 bases matching TRBD1. This CDR3 contains 15 residues. Per the germline V gene, CDR1 is SNHLY and CDR2 is FYNNEI. The V gene end was trimmed by 6 bases and the J gene end by 0 bases; junction bases not matched to a gene: 8. CDR3: CASRDGTDFSYEQYF. CDR3 DNA (partial): TGTGCCAGCAGAGACGGGACAGACTTCTCCTACGAG.

Worth noting for this clone: The read falls 3 residues short of the CDR3 end, and the missing part is taken from the germline J gene. This sequence joins TRBV16 and TRBJ1-6, with 8 bases matching TRBD1. The CDR3 runs 16 residues. V gave up 4 bases and J gave up 7 bases; unmatched junction bases: 9. Germline CDR1 reads KGHSY; CDR2 reads FQNENV. This CDR3 is CASSPPTGALNSPLHF. CDR3 bases read: TGTGCCAGCAGCCCCCCGACAGGGGCACTCAATTCACCC.

This clone was seen more than once but under ten times. The CDR3 extends 3 residues past the end of the read, so its final part is completed from the germline J gene. The V gene is TRBV7-9, the J gene TRBJ2-1; TRBD1 matches at 7 bases. There are 15 residues in the CDR3. From germline, CDR1 is SEHNR and CDR2 FQNEAQ (reference sequence). J gave up 3 bases and V 2 bases, and 4 bases lay outside the gene matches. CDR3 in amino acids: CASSLWDSDYNEQFF. The sequenced CDR3 bases are TGTGCCAGCAGCTTATGGGACAGTGACTACAATGAG. Supplemented by reference TRBV7-9 and TRBJ2-1, the full variable domain reads DTGVSQNPRHKITKRGQNVTFRCDPISEHNRLYWYRQTLGQGPEFLTYFQNEAQLEKSRLLSDRFSAERPKGSFSTLEIQRTEQGDSAMYLCASSLWDSDYNEQFFGPGTRLTVL.

This clone has just a few counts. Sequencing ends 3 residues short of the CDR3 end; the germline J gene provides the rest. V gene TRBV30 combines with J gene TRBJ1-2; TRBD1 matches 7 bases. The trim removed 2 bases at V and 5 bases at J, leaving 11 bases unmatched. This CDR3 region has 15 residues. The germline CDR1 and CDR2 sequences are GTSNPN and SVGIG (reference sequence). Here the CDR3 reads CAWSTTPTGYYGYTF. The CDR3 DNA, read in part, is TGTGCCTGGAGTACGACCCCGACAGGGTATTATGGC.

On this clone itself: The CDR3 is cut off 3 residues early in the read; its end comes from the germline J gene. The chain couples TRBV19 to TRBJ2-3, with 8 bases fitting TRBD1. CDR1 is LNHDA and CDR2 is SQIVND in the germline V gene (reference sequence). Unmatched junction bases numbered 13, after V lost 5 bases and J lost 6 bases. The CDR3 has 16 amino acids. CDR3 DNA (partial): TGTGCCAGTAGTCCCTATGGACAGGGAGGTATGGATACG. Translated: CASSPYGQGGMDT. The complete CDR3 reads CASSPYGQGGMDTQYF.

This clone was seen a few times. The read stops 3 residues short of the end of the CDR3; the missing end is completed from the germline J gene. The chain recombines TRBV7-2 with TRBJ2-3; 7 bases are a match to TRBD2. Germline V gives CDR1 SGHTA, CDR2 FQGNSA. The CDR3 spans 12 residues. The CDR3 loop reads CASSLWGGTQYF. The sequenced part of the CDR3 DNA is TGTGCCAGCAGCCTTTGGGGGGGGACG.